This passage covers 20 T cell receptor beta chains from one sample sequenced in a study of CD8 T cells in Susac syndrome. Reverse transcription of roughly 0.45 to 1 ug RNA used random hexamers. TCRdb re-derived calls from the immunoSEQ multiplex PCR reads in MiXCR, one entry per CDR3 protein. The sample includes under 110,000 distinct CDR3 sequences, approximately 94% of them seen just once. Sequenced sample: CD8+ T cells from PBMCs. The receptors were sampled from a human donor with Susac syndrome.

V and J are TRBV29-1 and TRBJ2-3; 9 bases agree with TRBD2. Germline CDR1 SQVTM, CDR2 ANQGSEA. V shed 0 bases and J 8 bases; nucleotides not matched to a gene: 9. CDR3 length: 15 amino acids. The CDR3 DNA sequence: TGCAGCGTTGAAGATCAGGCGGGGGGGCTGGTTACGCAGTATTTT. This codes for CSVEDQAGGLVTQYF.

V gene TRBV3-1 combines with J gene TRBJ2-7; D is unclear. Per the germline V gene, CDR1 is LGHDT and CDR2 is YNNKEL (reference sequence). The CDR3 has 18 amino acids. The V end lost 0 bases, the J end lost 1 base, and 19 bases lay between the germline ends. CDR3: CASSQDKGVAVPSYEQYF. The DNA of the CDR3 is TGTGCCAGCAGCCAAGATAAGGGTGTGGCAGTCCCTTCCTACGAGCAGTACTTC.

This sequence joins TRBV7-9 and TRBJ2-1; D unclear. Deletions cut 5 bases from V and 8 bases from J, with 13 bases between. Per the germline V gene, CDR1 is SEHNR and CDR2 is FQNEAQ (reference sequence). The CDR3 consists of 13 residues. The CDR3 region has the DNA TGTGCCAGCAGCCCTGCTATCGAGGATGAGCAGTTCTTC. This translates into CASSPAIEDEQFF.

J is TRBJ2-1 and V is TRBV5-1; 11 bases match TRBD2. The germline V gene encodes CDR1 SGHRS and CDR2 YFSETQ. The CDR3 spans 17 residues. Unmatched junction bases numbered 6, after V lost 4 bases and J lost 0 bases. CDR3 nucleotide sequence: TGCGCCAGCAGCCCGGGACTAGCGGTGAGCTCCTACAATGAGCAGTTCTTC. Amino acid sequence: CASSPGLAVSSYNEQFF.

V is TRBV7-2 and J is TRBJ2-1; no reliable D call. V shed 3 bases and J shed 7 bases, with 1 base lying between them. CDR1 and CDR2 from the germline V gene are SGHTA and FQGNSA. CDR3 length equals 10 residues. CDR3 amino acids: CASSFNEQFF. The DNA of the CDR3 is TGTGCCAGCAGCTTTAATGAGCAGTTCTTC.

The J gene is TRBJ1-2, the V gene TRBV5-4, with 7 bases lining up with TRBD1. The CDR3 is 12 residues long. The germline V gene encodes CDR1 SGHNT and CDR2 YYREEE (reference sequence). V lost 6 bases, J lost 13 bases, and 12 bases stayed unmatched. In nucleotides, the CDR3 is TGTGCCAGCACCATTGAAACAGGGGAACGCACCTTC. It translates to CASTIETGERTF. The full variable domain, in which reference TRBV5-4 and TRBJ1-2 provide the parts outside the CDR3, is ETGVTQSPTHLIKTRGQQVTLRCSSQSGHNTVSWYQQALGQGPQFIFQYYREEENGRGNFPPRFSGLQFPNYSSELNVNALELDDSALYLCASTIETGERTFGSGTRLTVV.

The rearrangement links TRBV7-9 to TRBJ2-1, with D possibly being TRBD1 or TRBD2 (5 bases each). The germline V and J ends were trimmed by 4 bases and 5 bases, with 18 bases remaining between them. The CDR3 totals 16 residues. CDR1 is SEHNR, CDR2 FQNEAQ, per germline (reference sequence). The CDR3 protein is CASSSPGRDGNNEQFF. In DNA, the CDR3 is TGTGCCAGCAGCTCACCAGGCCGGGACGGAAACAATGAGCAGTTCTTC.

The J gene is TRBJ2-1, the V gene TRBV5-1; a weak D match, TRBD2 (5 bases). The CDR3 extends over 16 amino acids. CDR1 SGHRS and CDR2 YFSETQ come from the germline V gene. Between the trimmed V and J ends, which lost 2 bases and 5 bases, there was a span of 17 bases. The CDR3 loop reads CASSFGDWRADNEQFF. The CDR3 DNA reads TGCGCCAGCAGCTTTGGGGATTGGCGGGCCGACAATGAGCAGTTCTTC.

The V and J genes are TRBV9 and TRBJ2-7; the match to TRBD1 covers 8 bases. The CDR3 totals 14 residues. Trimming took 4 bases from V and 5 from J; bases not matched to a gene: 8. The germline CDR1 and CDR2 sequences are SGDLS and YYNGEE. CDR3 protein: CASSPPDRVDEQYF. DNA of the CDR3: TGTGCCAGCAGCCCCCCGGACAGGGTGGACGAGCAGTACTTC.

The chain couples TRBV7-9 to TRBJ2-7; D remains ambiguous. This CDR3 region has 11 residues. The V end was cut by 1 base, the J end by 9 bases, with 7 bases between. Germline V gene sequence: CDR1 SEHNR, CDR2 FQNEAQ (reference sequence). The CDR3 loop is CASSLDAGQYF. CDR3 sequence (DNA): TGTGCCAGCAGCTTAGACGCTGGGCAGTACTTC.

The chain joins TRBV20-1 to TRBJ2-7; 8 bases agree with TRBD2. The V and J ends lost 3 bases and 5 bases, in that order; junction bases with no gene match: 6. This CDR3 is 13 amino acids long. Germline CDR1 is DFQATT and CDR2 is SNEGSKA (reference sequence). CDR3 protein: CSARGGLGHEQYF. The CDR3 region has the DNA TGCAGTGCTAGGGGGGGACTAGGCCACGAGCAGTACTTC.

This clonotype appeared once. The gene calls are TRBV4-3 and TRBJ1-5; no clear D. The CDR3 runs to 15 residues. Germline CDR1 LGHNA, CDR2 YSLEER. V dropped 0 bases and J dropped 3 bases, with 9 bases sitting between them. CDR3 sequence (DNA): TGCGCCAGCAGCCAAGATTGGAATCCCAATCAGCCCCAGCATTTT. It translates to CASSQDWNPNQPQHF.

The chain uses TRBV4-1 and TRBJ2-1; D perhaps matches TRBD1 (5 bases). This CDR3 has 16 residues. V was cut by 3 bases and J by 2 bases, with 14 bases left in between. Germline V lookup: CDR1 MGHRA, CDR2 YSYEKL. CDR3 in amino acids: CASSHRQPPTYNEQFF. The CDR3 DNA sequence: TGCGCCAGCAGCCACCGACAGCCCCCAACCTACAATGAGCAGTTCTTC.

This clonotype was found once. V and J are TRBV2 and TRBJ2-5; 7 nucleotides line up with TRBD2. V lost 4 bases and J lost 5; bases outside the gene matches: 7. CDR3 length: 14 residues. Germline V CDR1 and CDR2: SNHLY, FYNNEI. CDR3 amino acids: CASSGGDYSETQYF. CDR3 DNA: TGTGCCAGCAGTGGAGGGGACTATTCGGAGACCCAGTACTTC.

This chain uses TRBV7-8 with TRBJ2-1; TRBD1 matches 7 bases. Germline lookup yields CDR1 SGHVS and CDR2 FQNEAQ. The CDR3 loop spans 15 amino acids. V was pared by 1 base and J by 4 bases, with 4 bases of the junction left unmatched. CDR3 residues: CASSLGGQEYNEQFF. The CDR3 DNA follows: TGTGCCAGCAGCTTAGGAGGACAGGAATACAATGAGCAGTTCTTC.

The rearrangement links TRBV3-1 to TRBJ1-2; unclear D gene. The CDR3 sequence is 12 residues long. Trimming shortened V by 0 bases and J by 4 bases, and 3 bases separated the two germline ends. The V gene's germline CDR1 is LGHDT and CDR2 YNNKEL (reference sequence). CDR3: CASSQDGYGYTF. The CDR3 DNA reads TGTGCCAGCAGCCAAGACGGCTATGGCTACACCTTC.

This sequence joins TRBV7-9 and TRBJ2-7; D uncertain. The CDR3 has 14 residues. Germline CDR1 is SEHNR and CDR2 is FQNEAQ (reference sequence). V lost 3 bases and J 5 bases, leaving 14 bases between the germline ends. The CDR3 region has the DNA TGTGCCAGCAGCTTGGCCCCGGCGCCCGACGAGCAGTACTTC. Its protein is CASSLAPAPDEQYF. Variable domain in full (rest from reference TRBV7-9 and TRBJ2-7): DTGVSQNPRHKITKRGQNVTFRCDPISEHNRLYWYRQTLGQGPEFLTYFQNEAQLEKSRLLSDRFSAERPKGSFSTLEIQRTEQGDSAMYLCASSLAPAPDEQYFGPGTRLTVT.

The chain carries TRBV9 and TRBJ1-1; D possibly corresponds to TRBD1 (5 bases). Trimming left V 1 base short and J 0 bases short, with 16 bases between. The germline CDR1 and CDR2 sequences are SGDLS and YYNGEE. CDR3 length equals 17 residues. CDR3 bases: TGTGCCAGCAGCGTATCCCCGAGACGGGGGATGAACACTGAAGCTTTCTTT. Translated, it gives CASSVSPRRGMNTEAFF.

The J gene is TRBJ2-1, the V gene TRBV5-1, with D maybe TRBD1 (5 bases). Per the germline V gene, CDR1 is SGHRS and CDR2 is YFSETQ. The CDR3 is 13 residues long. The V gene lost 4 bases and the J gene lost 8 bases, with 13 bases spanning the gap. CDR3 residues: CASSPVPQDEQFF. The CDR3 DNA sequence: TGCGCCAGCAGCCCGGTCCCACAGGATGAGCAGTTCTTC.

The chain employs TRBV6-1 and TRBJ2-7; D might be TRBD1 or TRBD2, each matching 5 bases. The V gene's germline CDR1 is MNHNS and CDR2 SASEGT. V was cut by 7 bases and J by 0 bases, with 10 bases left in between. This CDR3 has 13 residues. This CDR3 reads CASIGTVSYEQYF. The CDR3 DNA sequence: TGTGCCAGCATCGGGACGGTCTCCTACGAGCAGTACTTC.